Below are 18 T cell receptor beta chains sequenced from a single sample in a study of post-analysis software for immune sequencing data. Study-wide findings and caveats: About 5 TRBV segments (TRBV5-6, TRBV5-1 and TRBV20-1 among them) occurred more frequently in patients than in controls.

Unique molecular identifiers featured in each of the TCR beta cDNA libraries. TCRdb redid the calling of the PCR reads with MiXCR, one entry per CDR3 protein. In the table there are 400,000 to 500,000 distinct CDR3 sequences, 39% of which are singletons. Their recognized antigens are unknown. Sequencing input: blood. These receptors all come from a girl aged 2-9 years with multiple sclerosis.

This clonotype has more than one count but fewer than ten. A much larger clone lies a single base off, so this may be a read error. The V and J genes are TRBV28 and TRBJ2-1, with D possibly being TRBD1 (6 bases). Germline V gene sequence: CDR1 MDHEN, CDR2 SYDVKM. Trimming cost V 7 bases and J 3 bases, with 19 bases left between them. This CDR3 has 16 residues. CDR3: CASNMYREKGYNEQFF. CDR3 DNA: TGTGCCAGCAATATGTACAGGGAGAAGGGCTACAATGAGCAGTTCTTC. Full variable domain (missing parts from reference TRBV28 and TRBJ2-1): DVKVTQSSRYLVKRTGEKVFLECVQDMDHENMFWYRQDPGLGLRLIYFSYDVKMKEKGDIPEGYSVSREKKERFSLILESASTNQTSMYLCASNMYREKGYNEQFFGPGTRLTVL.

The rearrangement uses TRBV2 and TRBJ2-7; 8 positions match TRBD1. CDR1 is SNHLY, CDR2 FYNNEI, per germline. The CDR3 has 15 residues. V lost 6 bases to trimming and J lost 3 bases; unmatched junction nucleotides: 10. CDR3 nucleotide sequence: TGTGCCAGCAGGACCCCCGGGACAGGCGACTACGAGCAGTACTTC. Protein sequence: CASRTPGTGDYEQYF.

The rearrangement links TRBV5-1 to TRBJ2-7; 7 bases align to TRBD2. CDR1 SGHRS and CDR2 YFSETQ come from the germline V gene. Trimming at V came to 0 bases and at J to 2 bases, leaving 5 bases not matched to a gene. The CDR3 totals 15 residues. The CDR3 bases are TGCGCCAGCAGCTTGGGGGCGGGGGATACCTACGAGCAGTACTTC. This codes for CASSLGAGDTYEQYF.

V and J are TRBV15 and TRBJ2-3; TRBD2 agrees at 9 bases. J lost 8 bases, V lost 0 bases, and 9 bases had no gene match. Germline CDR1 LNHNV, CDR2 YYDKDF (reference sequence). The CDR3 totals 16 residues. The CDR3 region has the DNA TGTGCCACCAGCAGAGAACTGGCTAGCGGGGAAGGTACGCAGTATTTT. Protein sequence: CATSRELASGEGTQYF.

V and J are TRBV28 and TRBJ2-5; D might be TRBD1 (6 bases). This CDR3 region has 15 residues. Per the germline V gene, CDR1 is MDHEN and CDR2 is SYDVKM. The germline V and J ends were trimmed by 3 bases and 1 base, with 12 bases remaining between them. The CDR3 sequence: CASSFAGQPQETQYF. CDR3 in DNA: TGTGCCAGCAGTTTCGCAGGACAGCCCCAAGAGACCCAGTACTTC.

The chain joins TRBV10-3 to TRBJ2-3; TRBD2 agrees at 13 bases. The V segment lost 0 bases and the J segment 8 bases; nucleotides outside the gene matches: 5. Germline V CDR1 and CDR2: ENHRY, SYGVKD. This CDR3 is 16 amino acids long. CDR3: CAISESGLAGVGTQYF. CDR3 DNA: TGTGCCATCAGTGAGTCTGGACTAGCGGGAGTGGGTACGCAGTATTTT.

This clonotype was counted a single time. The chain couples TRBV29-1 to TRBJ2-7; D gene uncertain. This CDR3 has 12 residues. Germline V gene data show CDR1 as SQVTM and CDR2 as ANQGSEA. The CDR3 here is CGGGPLSYEQYF. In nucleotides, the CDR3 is TGCGGCGGTGGCCCGCTCTCCTACGAGCAGTACTTC.

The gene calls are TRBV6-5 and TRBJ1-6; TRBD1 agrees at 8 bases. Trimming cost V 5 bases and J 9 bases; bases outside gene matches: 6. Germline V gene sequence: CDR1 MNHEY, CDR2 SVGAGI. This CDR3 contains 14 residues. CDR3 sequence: CASSKTGEISPLHF. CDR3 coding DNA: TGTGCCAGCAGTAAGACAGGGGAAATTTCACCCCTCCACTTT.

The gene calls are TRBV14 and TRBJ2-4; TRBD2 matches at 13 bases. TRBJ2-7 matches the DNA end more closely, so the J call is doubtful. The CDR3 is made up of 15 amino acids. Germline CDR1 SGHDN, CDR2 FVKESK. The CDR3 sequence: CASSRLGLAGREQYF. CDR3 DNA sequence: TGTGCCAGCAGCCGCTTGGGACTAGCGGGACGCGAGCAGTACTTC.

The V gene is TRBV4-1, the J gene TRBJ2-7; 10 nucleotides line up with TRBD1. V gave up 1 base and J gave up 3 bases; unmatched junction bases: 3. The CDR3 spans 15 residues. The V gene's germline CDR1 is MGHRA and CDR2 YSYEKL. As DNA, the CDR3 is TGCGCCAGCAGCCAAGGGACAGGGGGGCTCTACGAGCAGTACTTC. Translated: CASSQGTGGLYEQYF.

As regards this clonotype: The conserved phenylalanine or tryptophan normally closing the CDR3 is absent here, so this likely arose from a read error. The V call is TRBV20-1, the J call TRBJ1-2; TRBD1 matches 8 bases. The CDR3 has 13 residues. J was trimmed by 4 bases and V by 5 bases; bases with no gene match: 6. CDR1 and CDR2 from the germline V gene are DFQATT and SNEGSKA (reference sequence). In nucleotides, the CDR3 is TGCAGTGCTTCGCAGGGGGCGACCTATGGCTACACCGTC. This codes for CSASQGATYGYTV.

CDR3 loop: CASAGGAHTGELFF. The DNA for the CDR3 is TGTGCCAGCGCCGGGGGCGCGCACACCGGGGAGCTGTTTTTT. The chain is built from TRBV7-3 and TRBJ2-2; D tentatively reads TRBD1 or TRBD2 (6 bases each). The CDR3 has 14 amino acids. CDR1 SGHTA and CDR2 FQGTGA come from the germline V gene. Trimming removed 8 bases at V and 3 bases at J, with 13 bases between.

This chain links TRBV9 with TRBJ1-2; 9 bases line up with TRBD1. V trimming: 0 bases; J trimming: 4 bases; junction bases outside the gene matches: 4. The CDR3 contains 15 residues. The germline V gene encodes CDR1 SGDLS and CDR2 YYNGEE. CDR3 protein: CASSVATGGVYGYTF. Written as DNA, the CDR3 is TGTGCCAGCAGCGTAGCTACAGGGGGCGTCTATGGCTACACCTTC. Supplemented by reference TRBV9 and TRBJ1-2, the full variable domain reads DSGVTQTPKHLITATGQRVTLRCSPRSGDLSVYWYQQSLDQGLQFLIQYYNGEERAKGNILERFSAQQFPDLHSELNLSSLELGDSALYFCASSVATGGVYGYTFGSGTRLTVV.

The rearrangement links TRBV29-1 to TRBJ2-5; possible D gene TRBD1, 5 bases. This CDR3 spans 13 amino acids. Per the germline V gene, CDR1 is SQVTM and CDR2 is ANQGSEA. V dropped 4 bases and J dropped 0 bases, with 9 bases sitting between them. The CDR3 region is CSVGRTNQETQYF. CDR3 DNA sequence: TGCAGCGTTGGAAGGACAAACCAAGAGACCCAGTACTTC. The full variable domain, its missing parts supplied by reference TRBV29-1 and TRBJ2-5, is SAVISQKPSRDICQRGTSLTIQCQVDSQVTMMFWYRQQPGQSLTLIATANQGSEATYESGFVIDKFPISRPNLTFSTLTVSNMSPEDSSIYLCSVGRTNQETQYFGPGTRLLVL.

The CDR3 region has the DNA TGTGCCAGCAGTCCAGGGTTGAAGGACTATGGCTACACCTTC. The encoded protein is CASSPGLKDYGYTF. The chain combines TRBV27 with TRBJ1-2; D may be TRBD1 (5 bases). The CDR3 sequence is 14 residues long. The germline CDR1 and CDR2 sequences are MNHEY and SMNVEV (reference sequence). The germline V and J ends were trimmed by 5 bases and 3 bases, with 13 bases remaining between them.

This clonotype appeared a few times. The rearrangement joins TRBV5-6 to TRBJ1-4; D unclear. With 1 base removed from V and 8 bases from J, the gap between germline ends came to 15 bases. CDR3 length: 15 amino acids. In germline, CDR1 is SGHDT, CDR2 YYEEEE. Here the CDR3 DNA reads TGTGCCAGCAGCTTGAAGTCCGGGTTTGGGGAAAAACTGTTTTTT. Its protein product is CASSLKSGFGEKLFF.

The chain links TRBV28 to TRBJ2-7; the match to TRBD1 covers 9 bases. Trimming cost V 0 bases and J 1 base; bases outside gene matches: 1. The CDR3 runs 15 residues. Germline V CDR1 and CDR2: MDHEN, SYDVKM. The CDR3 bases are TGTGCCAGCAGTTTATGGGGGACAGGGTCCTACGAGCAGTACTTC. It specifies CASSLWGTGSYEQYF.

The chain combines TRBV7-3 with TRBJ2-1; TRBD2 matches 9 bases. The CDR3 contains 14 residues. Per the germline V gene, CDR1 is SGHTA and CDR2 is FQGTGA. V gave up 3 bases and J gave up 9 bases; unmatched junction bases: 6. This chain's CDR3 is CASSFAGGRTEQFF. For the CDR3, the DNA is TGTGCCAGCAGCTTTGCGGGGGGGCGAACTGAGCAGTTCTTC.